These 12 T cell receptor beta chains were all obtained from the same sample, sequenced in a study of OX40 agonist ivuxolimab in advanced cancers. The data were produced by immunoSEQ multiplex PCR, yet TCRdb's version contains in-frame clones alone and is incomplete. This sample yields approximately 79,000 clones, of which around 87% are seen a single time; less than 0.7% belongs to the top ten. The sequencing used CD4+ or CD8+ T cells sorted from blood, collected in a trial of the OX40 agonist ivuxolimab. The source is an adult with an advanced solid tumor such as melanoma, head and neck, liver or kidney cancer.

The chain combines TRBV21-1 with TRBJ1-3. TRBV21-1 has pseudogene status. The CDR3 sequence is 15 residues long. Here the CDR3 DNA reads TGTGCCAGCAGCAAGAACAGGACTACTGGAAACACCATATATTTT. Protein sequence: CASSKNRTTGNTIYF.

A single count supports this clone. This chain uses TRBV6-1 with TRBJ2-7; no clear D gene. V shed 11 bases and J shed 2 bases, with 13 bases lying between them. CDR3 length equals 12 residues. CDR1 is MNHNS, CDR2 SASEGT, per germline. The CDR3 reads CAVGPWAYEQYF. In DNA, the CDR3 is TGTGCCGTCGGTCCTTGGGCCTACGAGCAGTACTTC.

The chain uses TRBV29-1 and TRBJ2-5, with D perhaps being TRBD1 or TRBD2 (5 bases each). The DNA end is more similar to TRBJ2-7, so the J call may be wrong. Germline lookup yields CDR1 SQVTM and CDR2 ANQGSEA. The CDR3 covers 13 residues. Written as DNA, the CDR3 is TGCAGCGCTGGACGAGGGACGGCCTACGAGCAGTACTTC. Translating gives CSAGRGTAYEQYF.

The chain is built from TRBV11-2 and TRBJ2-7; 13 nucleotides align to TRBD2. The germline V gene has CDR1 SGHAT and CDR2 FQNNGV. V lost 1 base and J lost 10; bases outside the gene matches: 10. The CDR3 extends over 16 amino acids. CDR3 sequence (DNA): TGTGCCAGCAGCTTAGGGGGGACTAGCGGGGTTCAGGGACAGTACTTC. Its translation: CASSLGGTSGVQGQYF.

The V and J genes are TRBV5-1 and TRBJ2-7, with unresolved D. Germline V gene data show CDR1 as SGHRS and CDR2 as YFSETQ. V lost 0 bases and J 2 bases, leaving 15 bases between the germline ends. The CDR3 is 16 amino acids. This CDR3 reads CASSLGITSGAYEQYF. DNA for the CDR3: TGCGCCAGCAGCTTGGGCATAACGTCAGGAGCCTACGAGCAGTACTTC.

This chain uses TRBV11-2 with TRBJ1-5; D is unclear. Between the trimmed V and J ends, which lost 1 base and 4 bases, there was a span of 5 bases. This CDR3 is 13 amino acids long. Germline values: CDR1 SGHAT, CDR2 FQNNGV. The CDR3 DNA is TGTGCCAGCAGCTTAGCAGAGAATCAGCCCCAGCATTTT. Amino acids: CASSLAENQPQHF.

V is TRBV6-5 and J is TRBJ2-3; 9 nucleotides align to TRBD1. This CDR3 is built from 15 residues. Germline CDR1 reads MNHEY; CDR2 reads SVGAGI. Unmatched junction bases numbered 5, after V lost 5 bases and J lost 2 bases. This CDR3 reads CASSQDRGNTDTQYF. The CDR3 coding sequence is TGTGCCAGCAGTCAGGACAGGGGAAACACAGATACGCAGTATTTT.

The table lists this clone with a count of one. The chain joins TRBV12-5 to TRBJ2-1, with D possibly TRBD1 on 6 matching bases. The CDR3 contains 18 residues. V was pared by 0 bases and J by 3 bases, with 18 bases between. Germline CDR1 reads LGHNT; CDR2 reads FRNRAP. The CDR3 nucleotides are TGTGCTAGTGGTTTGGTATTAGGGAGACAGGCCATCTACAATGAGCAGTTCTTC. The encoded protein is CASGLVLGRQAIYNEQFF.

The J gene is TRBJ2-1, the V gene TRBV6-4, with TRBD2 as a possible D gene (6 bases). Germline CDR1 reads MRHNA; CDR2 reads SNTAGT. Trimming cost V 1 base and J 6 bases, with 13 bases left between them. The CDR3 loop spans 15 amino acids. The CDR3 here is CASSDFGGVGNEQFF. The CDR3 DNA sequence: TGTGCCAGCAGTGACTTCGGAGGGGTGGGCAATGAGCAGTTCTTC.

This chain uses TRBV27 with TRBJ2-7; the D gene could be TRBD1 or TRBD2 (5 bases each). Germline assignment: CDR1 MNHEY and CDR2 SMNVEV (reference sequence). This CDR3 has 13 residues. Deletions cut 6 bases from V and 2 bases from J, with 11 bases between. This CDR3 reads CASSLGETYEQYF. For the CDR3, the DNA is TGTGCCAGCAGCCTAGGGGAGACCTACGAGCAGTACTTC.

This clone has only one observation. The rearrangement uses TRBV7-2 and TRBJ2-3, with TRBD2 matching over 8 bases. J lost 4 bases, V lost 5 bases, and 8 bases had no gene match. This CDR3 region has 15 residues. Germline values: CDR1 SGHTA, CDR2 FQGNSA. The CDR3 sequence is CASSPGGVRADTQYF. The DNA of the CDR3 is TGTGCCAGCAGCCCCGGGGGGGTGAGGGCAGATACGCAGTATTTT.

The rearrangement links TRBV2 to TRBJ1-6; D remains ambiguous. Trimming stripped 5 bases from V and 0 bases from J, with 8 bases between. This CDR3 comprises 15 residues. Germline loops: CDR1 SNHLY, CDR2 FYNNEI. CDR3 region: CASSSLSSYNSPLHF. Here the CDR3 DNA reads TGTGCCAGCAGTTCTTTAAGCTCCTATAATTCACCCCTCCACTTT.